The 2 T cell receptor beta chains in this list originate from one sample, sequenced in a study of identifying expanded T cells in peripheral blood. Using immunoSEQ multiplex PCR, the repertoire was profiled, and TCRdb retains in-frame clones only, with some absent. The sample has 100,000 to 150,000 clones, about four fifths seen once. Sequenced sample: blood. These receptors were obtained from a person aged 18-70 years in good health.

The CDR3 loop reads CASSERQGSYNSPLHF. The CDR3 DNA follows: TGTGCCAGCAGCGAGCGACAGGGTTCCTATAATTCACCCCTCCACTTT. This chain connects TRBV5-6 to TRBJ1-6, with 7 positions matching TRBD1. The germline gives CDR1 SGHDT, CDR2 YYEEEE. Trimming removed 4 bases from V and 1 base from J; junction bases left unmatched: 5. The CDR3 is made up of 16 amino acids.

This chain uses TRBV4-3 with TRBJ1-4; 7 bases align to TRBD1. The V gene's germline CDR1 is LGHNA and CDR2 YSLEER. This CDR3 is built from 16 residues. V dropped 4 bases and J dropped 3; count of bases not matched to a gene: 8. The chain's CDR3 is CASSPRTGSANEKLFF. The CDR3 DNA follows: TGCGCCAGCAGCCCGCGGACAGGTTCAGCTAATGAAAAACTGTTTTTT.